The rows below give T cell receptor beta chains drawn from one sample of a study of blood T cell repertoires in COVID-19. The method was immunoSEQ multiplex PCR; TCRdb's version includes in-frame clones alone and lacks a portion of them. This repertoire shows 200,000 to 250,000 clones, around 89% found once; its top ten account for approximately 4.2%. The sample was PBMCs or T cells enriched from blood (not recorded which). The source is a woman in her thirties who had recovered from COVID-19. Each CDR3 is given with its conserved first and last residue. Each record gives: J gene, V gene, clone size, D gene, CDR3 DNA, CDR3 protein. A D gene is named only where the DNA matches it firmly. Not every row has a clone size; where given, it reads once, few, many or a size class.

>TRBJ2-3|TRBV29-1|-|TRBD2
TGCAGCGTTCACACTAGCGGTCCATCCACAGATACGCAGTATTTT
CSVHTSGPSTDTQYF
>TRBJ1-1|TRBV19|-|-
TGTGCCAGTAGTATATTGCGGACAGAGAAGAACACTGAAGCTTTCTTT
CASSILRTEKNTEAFF
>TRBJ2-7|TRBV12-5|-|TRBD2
TGTGCTAGTGGTTTGGAGCGGGGACTAGCGGGAGGGCCTCACTACGAGCAGTACTTC
CASGLERGLAGGPHYEQYF
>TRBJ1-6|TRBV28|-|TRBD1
TGTGCCAGCAGGGGACAGTCAGAATTACCCCTCCACTTT
CASRGQSELPLHF
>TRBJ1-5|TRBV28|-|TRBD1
TGTGCCAGCAGTTCGGGACAGGGCGGGGAGCAGCCCCAGCATTTT
CASSSGQGGEQPQHF
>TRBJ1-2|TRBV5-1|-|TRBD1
TGCGCCAGTACCAGGACAGGGAGAGCTAACTATGGCTACACCTTC
CASTRTGRANYGYTF
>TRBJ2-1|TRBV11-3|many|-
TGTGCCAGCAGCTTAAATATCCGCGATGAGCAGTTCTTC
CASSLNIRDEQFF
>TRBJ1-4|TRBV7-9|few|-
TGTGCCAGCAGCTTAGCGCTCACAGCTCTCGATGAAAAACTGTTTTTT
CASSLALTALDEKLFF
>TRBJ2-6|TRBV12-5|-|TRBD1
TGTGCTAGTGGTGCGTACCGACAGGGCTACTCTGGGGCCAACGTCCTGACTTTC
CASGAYRQGYSGANVLTF
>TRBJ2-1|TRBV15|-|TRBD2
TGTGCCACCAGCAGCCAACTAGCGGGAGGGCCCTATGAGCAGTTCTTC
CATSSQLAGGPYEQFF
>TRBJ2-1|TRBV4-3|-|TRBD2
TGCGCCAGCAGCCAAGGGACTAGCGGCTACTCGAATGAGCAGTTCTTC
CASSQGTSGYSNEQFF
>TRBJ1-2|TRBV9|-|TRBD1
TGTGCCAGCAGCGTAACAGGGGGCGAAATGTATGGCTACACCTTC
CASSVTGGEMYGYTF
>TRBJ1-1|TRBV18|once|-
TGTGCCAGCTCACCGGGCCGCACTGAAGCTTTCTTT
CASSPGRTEAFF
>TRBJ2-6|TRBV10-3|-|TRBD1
TGTGCCATCAGGAAACAGGGGAAGGCTGGGGCCAACGTCCTGACTTTC
CAIRKQGKAGANVLTF
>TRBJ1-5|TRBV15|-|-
TGTGCCACCAGCAGAGGAAGGAGAGAATATAGCAATCAGCCCCAGCATTTT
CATSRGRREYSNQPQHF
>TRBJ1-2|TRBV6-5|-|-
TGTGCCAGCAGCAAAAAACCAGGCCTAGCTAATGGCTACACCTTC
CASSKKPGLANGYTF
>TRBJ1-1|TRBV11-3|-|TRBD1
TGTGCCAGCAGCACCTCAGCGGACAGGGGGACTGAAGCTTTCTTT
CASSTSADRGTEAFF
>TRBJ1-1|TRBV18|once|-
TGTGCCAGCTCACCACCGGATACAGAGATGAACACTGAAGCTTTCTTT
CASSPPDTEMNTEAFF
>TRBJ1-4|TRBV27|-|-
TGTGCCAGCAGCCTTAGACAGAGTGCTAATGAAAAACTGTTTTTT
CASSLRQSANEKLFF
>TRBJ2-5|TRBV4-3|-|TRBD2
TGCGCCAGCAGCCAGGACCGACTAGCGGGACCCCGCCGGGAGACCCAGTACTTC
CASSQDRLAGPRRETQYF
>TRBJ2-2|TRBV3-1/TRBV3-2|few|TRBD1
TGTGCCAGCAGCCAAGATGGGACAGGGGTTCCCGGGGAGCTGTTTTTT
CASSQDGTGVPGELFF
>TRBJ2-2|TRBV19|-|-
TGTGCCAGTAGTATTTATCTGGAGGGGTCCGGGGAGCTGTTTTTT
CASSIYLEGSGELFF
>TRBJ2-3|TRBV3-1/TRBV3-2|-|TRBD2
TGTGCCAGCAGCCAAGCGGCTAGCGGGAACACAGATACGCAGTATTTT
CASSQAASGNTDTQYF
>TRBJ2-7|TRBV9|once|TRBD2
TGTGCCAGCAGCGTAGGCACTAGCGGGATTTACGAGCAGTACTTC
CASSVGTSGIYEQYF
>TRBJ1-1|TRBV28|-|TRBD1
TGTGCCAGCAGTTTCCGGCCGGACAGGGACACTGAAGCTTTCTTT
CASSFRPDRDTEAFF
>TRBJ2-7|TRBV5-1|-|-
TGCGCCAGCAGCTCCGGGAGCTCCTACGAGCAGTACTTC
CASSSGSSYEQYF
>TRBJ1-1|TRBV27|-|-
TGTGCCAGCAGTTACAGAAATATGAACACTGAAGCTTTCTTT
CASSYRNMNTEAFF
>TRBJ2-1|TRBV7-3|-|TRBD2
TGTGCCAGCAGCTCGGGACTAGCGATTTTCAATGAGCAGTTCTTC
CASSSGLAIFNEQFF
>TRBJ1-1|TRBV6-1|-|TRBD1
TGTGCCAGCAGGGAACGGTCTGGACAGGTAGGGGCTGAAGCTTTCTTT
CASRERSGQVGAEAFF
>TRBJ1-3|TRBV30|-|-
TGTGCCTGGAGTTACGGCGGATCTGGAAACACCATATATTTT
CAWSYGGSGNTIYF
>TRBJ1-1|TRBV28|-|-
TGTGCCAGCAGTTTAGGGGATCGGGGGGGTGAAGCTTTCTTT
CASSLGDRGGEAFF
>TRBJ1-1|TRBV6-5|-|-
TGTGCCAGCTTTGCAGGCGATAACACTGAAGCTTTCTTT
CASFAGDNTEAFF
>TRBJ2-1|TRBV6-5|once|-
TGTGCCAGCAGACTCGGGGGTAGCGGCGGCAATGAGCAGTTCTTC
CASRLGGSGGNEQFF
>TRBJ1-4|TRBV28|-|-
TGTGCCAGCAGTTTATCCAGGTCGAGTGAAAAACTGTTTTTT
CASSLSRSSEKLFF
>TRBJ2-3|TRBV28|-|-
TGTGCCAGCAGTTGGCGGGCGGCTAGCACAGATACGCAGTATTTT
CASSWRAASTDTQYF
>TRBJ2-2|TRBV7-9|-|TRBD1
TGTGCCAGCAGCCCCATTACTCGGGACAGGGAAAACACCGGGGAGCTGTTTTTT
CASSPITRDRENTGELFF
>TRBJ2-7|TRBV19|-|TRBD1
TGTGCCAGTAGTATACGGGACAGGGGGTCTGGCGAGCAGTACTTC
CASSIRDRGSGEQYF
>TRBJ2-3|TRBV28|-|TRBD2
TGTGCCAGCAGCTTTACCCTCTCCAGGGAGGGGACAGATACGCAGTATTTT
CASSFTLSREGTDTQYF
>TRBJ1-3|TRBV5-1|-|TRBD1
TGCGCCAGCAGCTTGGGAACCCCGGGACAGGTTTCTGGAAACACCATATATTTT
CASSLGTPGQVSGNTIYF
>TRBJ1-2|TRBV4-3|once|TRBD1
TGCGCCAGCAGCCAAGGACGACAGGGGTTTTATGGCTACACCTTC
CASSQGRQGFYGYTF
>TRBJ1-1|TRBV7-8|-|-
TGTGCCAGCCGCCTAGTATCGAACACTGAAGCTTTCTTT
CASRLVSNTEAFF
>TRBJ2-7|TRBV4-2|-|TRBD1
TGTGCCAGCAGCCCACTTTCCGGGACAGGGGACGAGCAGTACTTC
CASSPLSGTGDEQYF
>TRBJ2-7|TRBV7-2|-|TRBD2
TGTGCCAGCAGCTTAATGGCTAGCGGGTCCTCCTACGAGCAGTACTTC
CASSLMASGSSYEQYF
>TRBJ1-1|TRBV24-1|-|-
TGTGCCACCAGTGACCCCGGGGTGAATGAAGCTTTCTTT
CATSDPGVNEAFF